This T cell receptor beta chain was retrieved from a study of identical twins (TCRdb year 2016). In terms of the full investigation: TCR alpha and beta repertoires from monozygotic twins, unrelated adults of various ages and cord blood were deep-sequenced to test whether fetal clonotypes persist. Replicate twin experiments were performed at different times using different library preparation protocols to rule out contamination.

Summary of the overall study and its limitations: Because the same donors could not be followed over many years, the conclusions relied on cross-sectional statistical analysis. Excess twin sharing in beta out-of-frame sequences was weaker because fewer shared sequences lowered the signal-to-noise ratio. Compared with coincidental sharing between unrelated individuals, an excess of low generation-probability sequences was observed among out-of-frame TCR alpha sequences shared between twins. Abundant cord blood beta clonotypes carried fewer insertions; young adult naive repertoires showed a weaker similar trend, while memory repertoires showed none. In monozygotic twins, recombination models systematically underestimated out-of-frame TCR alpha sharing, but the models matched the sharing seen between unrelated individuals. Invariant T cells such as MAIT and iNKT could partly confound zero-insertion analyses, though diverse VJ usage argued against this for most clonotypes.

V drops 0 bases and J drops 3 bases, leaving 13 bases in between. From the germline V gene (reference sequence), CDR1 is DFQATT and CDR2 is SNEGSKA. The CDR3 starts with the cysteine, ends with the phenylalanine, and has 15 residues. The retained sequence is limited to the CDR3, 45 bases, with the frame set at the first base. All donors were healthy Caucasians. The twin cohort comprised three pairs of female monozygotic twins, all aged roughly 18 to 30 years. Positive isolation kits from Invitrogen were used to isolate CD4+ and CD8+ T cell populations. Comments on this clonotype: Its recognized antigen is unknown. No much larger clonotype is one base removed from it; base qualities were not supplied.

Libraries were prepared through 5' RACE. The sample was run on an Illumina HiSeq 2000. Template switching added a universal primer binding site, and the final cDNA carried a unique molecular identifier that allowed TCR cDNA molecules to be counted accurately. Specific primers in the conserved constant-segment region were used to synthesize first-strand cDNA for the TCR alpha and beta chains. To control for contamination, each cDNA library was double barcoded with a SMART-Mk sample barcode plus Illumina barcodes. Two successive PCR steps introduced TruSeq adapter sequences along with Illumina sample barcodes. Sequencing of the TCR alpha and beta cDNA libraries was done on the Illumina HiSeq platform using custom primers. For the original study's pipeline: MiGEC processed the raw reads to extract unique molecular identifiers, while MiXCR was used to determine the CDR3 positions. For each individual, recombination models were inferred using an EM algorithm with the repgenHMM and IGoR tools. The analysis of shared clonotypes was done with the tcR package in R, with sharing normalized by the product of cloneset sizes. To study raw recombination free of thymic and clonal selection effects, out-of-frame nonproductive sequences were analyzed. In TCRdb, the public reads were trimmed at Q25 with fastp and aligned with MiXCR, with productive beta chains retained. Identical CDR3 protein sequences are pooled into one entry, listed with their most common genes and DNA. The V and J calls and clone size come from TCRdb's table, not from the authors' own analysis. This sample lists 500,000 to 600,000 distinct CDR3 sequences; less than 25% were detected once. Jointly, the top ten make up approximately 0.95% of the sample.

These data also featured in a second study, about T cells expressing NK-cell markers. As that second paper reports: Fewer than ten donors provided sorted CD3+CD56+NKG2C+, CD3+CD56+NKG2C- and CD3+CD56-NKG2C+ T-cell subsets, whose TCR beta-chain repertoires were profiled. Among the eight sequenced donors, only one was HCMV-seronegative, while the other seven were HCMV-seropositive. In several experiments an anti-gammadeltaTCR antibody was added to restrict sorting to alphabetaTCR-expressing T cells. For five or six donors, the dominant CD3+CD56+NKG2C+ clonotypes were among the top 10 CD8+ clonotypes and accounted for about 1.0-7.5% of CD8+ T cells. Those dominant clonotypes were again the most abundant among CD3+CD56-NKG2C+ cells in a handful of donors, at about 25-60.1%. Whether the expanded NKG2C-expressing T cell clones were specific for HCMV antigens was left unclear. All eight donors whose samples were sequenced were randomly selected healthy volunteers, three of them men and five women. HCMV serostatus was determined by detecting HCMV-specific IgG in serum with a commercial ELISA kit. MIGEC handled demultiplexing of the reads and grouping by UMI, while MiTCR was used to assemble and quantify clonotypes. Only TCR cDNA sequences supported by at least two reads were kept to exclude erroneous sequences. Downstream repertoire analysis used the tcR package, and clonotypes were matched across fractions by CDR3 nucleotide sequence plus V segment. VDJmatch was used to annotate antigen specificity against VDJdb, with one amino acid substitution allowed in CDR3.

The clonotype originates from a woman aged 18 to 35 in good health. The chain links TRBV20-1 with TRBJ2-3; the D gene is possibly TRBD1 or TRBD2, with 6 bases matching each. The specimen was CD4+ T cells sorted from blood. The CDR3 in this case is CSARERGRGTDTQYF. In nucleotide form, the sequence is TGCAGTGCTAGAGAGCGGGGCAGGGGTACAGATACGCAGTATTTT.